This TCR beta chain was captured by sequencing in a study of CD8 T cells in ankylosing spondylitis. Overall study results and limits: Earlier authors reported some of these motif variants in reactive arthritis synovial fluid and blood. Seemingly characteristic of ankylosing spondylitis blood was a TCR beta motif consisting of fewer than 10 highly homologous variants.

Germline loops: CDR1 MGHRA, CDR2 YSYEKL. Deletions cut 0 bases from V and 7 bases from J, with 16 bases between. The CDR3 runs 16 residues. TCRdb re-derived calls from the 5' RACE reads in MiXCR, one entry per CDR3 protein. The data show 670,000 or so distinct CDR3 sequences, around 20% seen once. Concerning this clonotype: Its cognate antigen is unknown.

The V call is TRBV4-1, the J call TRBJ1-5; D might be TRBD1 (6 bases). This clonotype was sampled from a male donor with ankylosing spondylitis. The sample was blood, either unsorted or a sorted T cell fraction (not recorded which). CDR3 DNA: TGCGCCAGCAGCCAAGATTCCAGGGGAAAGGAACAGCCCCAGCATTTT. Protein sequence: CASSQDSRGKEQPQHF.